The 14 T cell receptor beta chains reported below all come from one sample, sequenced in a study of cytomegalovirus exposure and HLA in healthy donors. Researchers ran the PCR with 60 Vbeta and 13 Jbeta primers. Assay: immunoSEQ multiplex PCR; the TCRdb copy retains only in-frame clones and omits some. The sample carries about 160,000 clones, under 80% recorded once. Sequenced: PBMCs. These receptors were taken from a female donor in good health and CMV-seronegative.

V is TRBV4-2 and J is TRBJ2-7; a possible D gene is TRBD1 (6 bases). V was trimmed by 0 bases and J by 0 bases, leaving 21 bases between them. Germline V gene data show CDR1 as LGHNA and CDR2 as YNFKEQ. The CDR3 has 19 amino acids. The CDR3: CASSQDRSEGDILSYEQYF. CDR3 nucleotides: TGTGCCAGCAGCCAAGATCGGAGTGAAGGGGACATTCTCTCCTACGAGCAGTACTTC.

V usage is TRBV5-1 and J usage is TRBJ1-1; D is unclear. The CDR3 runs 13 residues. Germline V lookup: CDR1 SGHRS, CDR2 YFSETQ. V was pared by 4 bases and J by 4 bases, with 11 bases between. CDR3 amino acids: CASSPRAGTEAFF. CDR3 nucleotide sequence: TGCGCCAGCAGCCCTAGGGCGGGCACTGAAGCTTTCTTT.

V usage is TRBV2 and J usage is TRBJ1-1, with D tentatively TRBD1 (5 bases). The CDR3 has 13 residues. CDR1 is SNHLY, CDR2 FYNNEI, per germline. V was cut by 10 bases and J by 0 bases, with 12 bases left in between. The CDR3 loop reads CATSDTLNTEAFF. The DNA for the CDR3 is TGTGCCACCTCGGACACACTGAACACTGAAGCTTTCTTT.

This clone rates as medium-sized. V is TRBV6-1 and J is TRBJ1-1, with D maybe TRBD1 (5 bases). The ends were cut back, 6 bases at V and 4 bases at J, with 18 bases in the middle. The length of the CDR3 is 15 residues. Germline V gene lookup returns CDR1 MNHNS and CDR2 SASEGT. The CDR3 sequence is CASSRHPFGGTEAFF. CDR3 sequence (DNA): TGTGCCAGCAGCAGACACCCCTTCGGGGGCACTGAAGCTTTCTTT.

The V and J genes are TRBV6-1 and TRBJ1-3, with 10 bases that match TRBD1. J gave up 0 bases and V 4 bases, and 3 bases lay outside the gene matches. This CDR3 contains 16 residues. Germline-derived CDR1 and CDR2 are MNHNS and SASEGT. The CDR3 loop is CASSVDRGLSGNTIYF. DNA of the CDR3: TGTGCCAGCAGTGTAGACAGGGGGCTCTCTGGAAACACCATATATTTT.

The gene calls are TRBV11-2 and TRBJ1-1; 7 bases are a match to TRBD1. The junction had 6 bases not matched to a gene; V was cut back by 5 bases and J by 6 bases. Germline CDR1 SGHAT, CDR2 FQNNGV. The CDR3 contains 13 residues. The CDR3 region is CASSPGGRAEAFF. DNA of the CDR3: TGTGCCAGCAGCCCAGGGGGGCGGGCTGAAGCTTTCTTT.

This chain joins TRBV19 and TRBJ1-2; 7 bases map to TRBD1. CDR3 length: 13 residues. CDR1 is LNHDA, CDR2 SQIVND, per germline (reference sequence). V lost 4 bases to trimming and J lost 8 bases; unmatched junction nucleotides: 7. The CDR3 is CASSRTGVPGYTF. CDR3 nucleotide sequence: TGTGCCAGTAGTAGAACAGGGGTTCCGGGCTACACCTTC.

This chain connects TRBV5-6 to TRBJ2-7; 8 positions match TRBD2. The length of the CDR3 is 16 residues. The germline V gene encodes CDR1 SGHDT and CDR2 YYEEEE. The V segment lost 4 bases and the J segment 3 bases; nucleotides outside the gene matches: 12. The CDR3 DNA follows: TGTGCCAGCAGCCCCCAAAGCGGGAGAGGTAGCTACGAGCAGTACTTC. This translates into CASSPQSGRGSYEQYF.

The chain employs TRBV5-1 and TRBJ2-7; 8 bases align to TRBD1. The CDR3 is 14 residues long. Germline V CDR1 and CDR2: SGHRS, YFSETQ. J lost 6 bases, V lost 0 bases, and 5 bases had no gene match. CDR3 residues: CASSLAGQGSEQYF. The CDR3 DNA is TGCGCCAGCAGCTTGGCTGGACAGGGATCCGAGCAGTACTTC. Looking up the rest from reference TRBV5-1 and TRBJ2-7 gives the full variable domain: KAGVTQTPRYLIKTRGQQVTLSCSPISGHRSVSWYQQTPGQGLQFLFEYFSETQRNKGNFPGRFSGRQFSNSRSEMNVSTLELGDSALYLCASSLAGQGSEQYFGPGTRLTVT.

The gene calls are TRBV7-3 and TRBJ2-2, with 8 bases lining up with TRBD2. The CDR3 has 18 residues. V shed 3 bases, J shed 5 bases, and the junction held 14 bases outside the gene matches. Looked up from germline, CDR1 is SGHTA and CDR2 is FQGTGA. The DNA of the CDR3 is TGTGCCAGCAGCTTCCCCACGGGAGGGTCCGAGCGGACCGGGGAGCTGTTTTTT. Its protein is CASSFPTGGSERTGELFF.

V and J are TRBV5-6 and TRBJ1-1; D not certain. The germline V gene has CDR1 SGHDT and CDR2 YYEEEE. V shed 0 bases and J shed 11 bases, with 11 bases lying between them. The CDR3 spans 12 residues. The CDR3 sequence is CASSLGQAAAFF. In DNA, the CDR3 is TGTGCCAGCAGCTTGGGGCAGGCCGCGGCTTTCTTT.

This clone was seen more than once but under ten times. The chain recombines TRBV25-1 with TRBJ1-4; a weak D match, TRBD1 (6 bases). V was trimmed by 4 bases and J by 5 bases, leaving 14 bases between them. The CDR3 covers 15 residues. CDR1 and CDR2 from the germline V gene are MGHDK and SYGVNS. The DNA for the CDR3 is TGTGCCAGCAGTGCCCGGACAGAGTCCAATGAAAAACTGTTTTTT. This codes for CASSARTESNEKLFF. The full variable domain, with the rest looked up from reference TRBV25-1 and TRBJ1-4, is EADIYQTPRYLVIGTGKKITLECSQTMGHDKMYWYQQDPGMELHLIHYSYGVNSTEKGDLSSESTVSRIRTEHFPLTLESARPSHTSQYLCASSARTESNEKLFFGSGTQLSVL.

This clone has only a few counts. This chain uses TRBV29-1 with TRBJ2-7, with TRBD1 identical over 9 bases. From germline, CDR1 is SQVTM and CDR2 ANQGSEA. The J segment lost 5 bases and the V segment lost 7 bases, leaving 6 bases of the junction unmatched. The CDR3 is 12 amino acids. CDR3 residues: CSGGTGIHEQYF. CDR3 in DNA: TGCAGCGGGGGGACAGGGATCCACGAGCAGTACTTC.

This clone occurred a few times. The rearrangement links TRBV30 to TRBJ1-2, with 8 bases fitting TRBD1. The CDR3 contains 13 residues. Germline V gives CDR1 GTSNPN, CDR2 SVGIG (reference sequence). The ends lost 5 bases at V and 8 bases at J; junction bases unmatched: 10. DNA of the CDR3: TGTGCCTGGGCCCTCCTACAGGGGGGAGGCTACACCTTC. Translated, it gives CAWALLQGGGYTF. Based on the CDR3 plus reference TRBV30 and TRBJ1-2, the full variable domain is SQTIHQWPATLVQPVGSPLSLECTVEGTSNPNLYWYRQAAGRGLQLLFYSVGIGQISSEVPQNLSASRPQDRQFILSSKKLLLSDSGFYLCAWALLQGGGYTFGSGTRLTVV.